These 28 T cell receptor beta chains were sequenced from one sample in a study of cytotoxic CD8 clonotypes in ibrutinib-treated CLL. Sequencing was performed with immunoSEQ multiplex PCR; in TCRdb, only in-frame clones are kept and a portion is missing. The data hold 150,000 to 200,000 clones, with under 90% observed a single time. Sample: PBMCs, taken after 24 months of ibrutinib treatment. These receptors came from a human donor with chronic lymphocytic leukemia.

The table lists this clone with a count of one. The chain carries TRBV5-1 and TRBJ1-1, with 11 bases lining up with TRBD1. Germline V gene data show CDR1 as SGHRS and CDR2 as YFSETQ. This CDR3 is built from 19 residues. V was clipped by 0 bases and J by 0 bases; unmatched bases: 10. CDR3 protein: CASSLVGQGAIGMNTEAFF. DNA for the CDR3: TGCGCCAGCAGCTTGGTCGGACAGGGGGCTATCGGGATGAACACTGAAGCTTTCTTT.

The DNA of the CDR3 is TGTGCCAGCAGTTACTCAAGGGTGGACACTGAAGCTTTCTTT. It encodes CASSYSRVDTEAFF. The chain couples TRBV6-6 to TRBJ1-1; D is uncertain. The CDR3 loop spans 14 amino acids. The germline V gene has CDR1 MNHNY and CDR2 SVGAGI (reference sequence). The germline V and J ends were trimmed by 0 bases and 3 bases, with 8 bases remaining between them.

The V and J genes are TRBV7-2 and TRBJ1-5; the D is unclear. V lost 2 bases to trimming and J lost 4 bases, with 15 bases between them. The CDR3 is 16 residues long. The V gene's germline CDR1 is SGHTA and CDR2 FQGNSA. The CDR3 sequence: CASSLISNTPNQPQHF. In DNA, the CDR3 is TGTGCCAGCAGCTTAATCTCGAACACCCCAAATCAGCCCCAGCATTTT.

The gene calls are TRBV6-1 and TRBJ1-2, with a possible D match to TRBD1 (5 bases). The CDR3 length is 16 residues. Looked up from germline, CDR1 is MNHNS and CDR2 is SASEGT. Trimming stripped 2 bases from V and 0 bases from J, with 13 bases between. The CDR3 loop reads CASSELGQYTNYGYTF. CDR3 sequence (DNA): TGTGCCAGCAGTGAATTGGGGCAGTACACTAACTATGGCTACACCTTC.

V gene TRBV29-1 combines with J gene TRBJ1-1; possibly TRBD1 for D (5 bases). The V gene's germline CDR1 is SQVTM and CDR2 ANQGSEA. Trimming pared 1 base from V and 6 bases from J, leaving 18 bases between. This CDR3 comprises 15 residues. The CDR3 region is CSVEAGRGAWAEAFF. The CDR3 bases are TGCAGCGTTGAAGCCGGTCGTGGGGCGTGGGCTGAAGCTTTCTTT.

This clone was observed once. The chain carries TRBV5-8 and TRBJ2-7, with D possibly matching TRBD1 (5 bases). Trimming took 1 base from V and 6 from J, leaving 14 bases between them. The CDR3 sequence is 14 residues long. The germline gives CDR1 SGHTS, CDR2 YDEGEE. DNA for the CDR3: TGTGCCAGCAGCTTGTATCTGGGCCAGGGCGAGCAGTACTTC. The encoded protein is CASSLYLGQGEQYF.

This clone was detected ten times or more. This chain connects TRBV7-9 to TRBJ2-7, with 7 bases identical to TRBD1. The junction had 3 bases not matched to a gene; V was cut back by 1 base and J by 3 bases. Germline CDR1 reads SEHNR; CDR2 reads FQNEAQ (reference sequence). This CDR3 is 14 amino acids long. CDR3 in DNA: TGTGCCAGCAGCTTAGAAGGGACAGTCTACGAGCAGTACTTC. It yields the protein CASSLEGTVYEQYF.

This chain joins TRBV11-2 and TRBJ2-2; D unresolved. Germline values: CDR1 SGHAT, CDR2 FQNNGV. V shed 5 bases and J shed 5 bases, with 9 bases lying between them. The CDR3 length is 13 residues. The CDR3 region has the DNA TGTGCCAGCAGCGTCCGATCTACCGGGGAGCTGTTTTTT. This encodes CASSVRSTGELFF. Full variable domain (remainder filled in from reference TRBV11-2 and TRBJ2-2): EAGVAQSPRYKIIEKRQSVAFWCNPISGHATLYWYQQILGQGPKLLIQFQNNGVVDDSQLPKDRFSAERLKGVDSTLKIQPAKLEDSAVYLCASSVRSTGELFFGEGSRLTVL.

CDR3 sequence: CASSTYRAANTEAFF. The DNA of the CDR3 is TGTGCCAGCAGCACCTACAGGGCGGCGAACACTGAAGCTTTCTTT. The chain uses TRBV7-2 and TRBJ1-1; tentatively, D is TRBD1 (6 bases). The germline V and J ends were trimmed by 5 bases and 1 base, with 14 bases remaining between them. The CDR3 contains 15 residues. CDR1 SGHTA and CDR2 FQGNSA come from the germline V gene.

The chain recombines TRBV10-3 with TRBJ1-1; 10 nucleotides agree with TRBD1. The junction had 1 base not matched to a gene; V was cut back by 6 bases and J by 3 bases. This CDR3 region has 13 residues. Germline-derived CDR1 and CDR2 are ENHRY and SYGVKD. Here the CDR3 reads CAIRGTGDTEAFF. The CDR3 DNA reads TGTGCCATCAGGGGGACAGGGGACACTGAAGCTTTCTTT.

The CDR3 spells CAWTPRTGPLNSYEQYF. Written as DNA, the CDR3 is TGTGCCTGGACCCCTCGGACAGGGCCTTTAAACTCCTACGAGCAGTACTTC. The rearrangement links TRBV30 to TRBJ2-7; 8 bases line up with TRBD1. This CDR3 region has 17 residues. From germline, CDR1 is GTSNPN and CDR2 SVGIG (reference sequence). With 4 bases clipped from V and 0 bases from J, the junction kept 14 bases outside the gene matches. The full variable domain, rest sourced from reference TRBV30 and TRBJ2-7, is SQTIHQWPATLVQPVGSPLSLECTVEGTSNPNLYWYRQAAGRGLQLLFYSVGIGQISSEVPQNLSASRPQDRQFILSSKKLLLSDSGFYLCAWTPRTGPLNSYEQYFGPGTRLTVT.

The gene calls are TRBV15 and TRBJ2-5; a possible D gene is TRBD1 (6 bases). Trimming shortened V by 1 base and J by 5 bases, and 14 bases separated the two germline ends. Germline CDR1 reads LNHNV; CDR2 reads YYDKDF (reference sequence). This CDR3 comprises 15 residues. The CDR3 bases are TGTGCCACCAGCAGAGGGGGGCCGCGGGCGGAGACCCAGTACTTC. Amino acids: CATSRGGPRAETQYF. The full variable domain, rest sourced from reference TRBV15 and TRBJ2-5, is DAMVIQNPRYQVTQFGKPVTLSCSQTLNHNVMYWYQQKSSQAPKLLFHYYDKDFNNEADTPDNFQSRRPNTSFCFLDIRSPGLGDTAMYLCATSRGGPRAETQYFGPGTRLLVL.

The chain is built from TRBV7-2 and TRBJ1-2; no reliable D call. V shed 5 bases and J shed 8 bases, with 18 bases lying between them. Germline lookup yields CDR1 SGHTA and CDR2 FQGNSA. This CDR3 has 14 residues. The CDR3 loop reads CASSLSGSQKGYTF. CDR3 in DNA: TGTGCCAGCAGCCTCTCGGGGTCCCAGAAGGGCTACACCTTC.

This chain connects TRBV18 to TRBJ2-6; D unresolved. The V end lost 4 bases, the J end lost 0 bases, and 4 bases lay between the germline ends. Germline V gene sequence: CDR1 KGHSH, CDR2 LQKENI. There are 14 residues in the CDR3. CDR3 protein: CASSLSSGANVLTF. Written as DNA, the CDR3 is TGTGCCAGCTCACTTAGCTCTGGGGCCAACGTCCTGACTTTC. Full variable domain (rest looked up from reference TRBV18 and TRBJ2-6): NAGVMQNPRHLVRRRGQEARLRCSPMKGHSHVYWYRQLPEEGLKFMVYLQKENIIDESGMPKERFSAEFPKEGPSILRIQQVVRGDSAAYFCASSLSSGANVLTFGAGSRLTVL.

CDR3: CASSSGTGRQPQHF. For the CDR3, the DNA is TGTGCCAGCAGCTCTGGGACAGGGAGACAGCCCCAGCATTTT. The gene calls are TRBV11-2 and TRBJ1-5, with 9 bases identical to TRBD1. The CDR3 extends over 14 amino acids. The junction had 5 bases not matched to a gene; V was cut back by 4 bases and J by 7 bases. Germline assignment: CDR1 SGHAT and CDR2 FQNNGV.

The J gene is TRBJ1-2, the V gene TRBV16; TRBD1 might be the D (6 bases). The CDR3 consists of 15 residues. Trimming removed 4 bases from V and 5 bases from J, with 17 bases in between. Germline-derived CDR1 and CDR2 are KGHSY and FQNENV. CDR3 in amino acids: CASSPRPQGPYGYTF. CDR3 DNA sequence: TGTGCCAGCAGCCCCCGTCCCCAGGGGCCATATGGCTACACCTTC.

The rearrangement joins TRBV7-9 to TRBJ2-2; TRBD1 aligns across 8 bases. This CDR3 has 16 amino acids. Germline trimming cut 5 bases from V and 4 bases from J; bases unmatched to any gene: 9. Looked up from germline, CDR1 is SEHNR and CDR2 is FQNEAQ (reference sequence). CDR3 DNA sequence: TGTGCCAGCAGCCGCGGGTCGACAGGGGTCACCGGGGAGCTGTTTTTT. Translating it yields CASSRGSTGVTGELFF.

The V gene is TRBV6-5, the J gene TRBJ1-2; 12 bases agree with TRBD1. V lost 4 bases and J lost 6; bases outside the gene matches: 3. There are 14 residues in the CDR3. Looked up from germline, CDR1 is MNHEY and CDR2 is SVGAGI. The CDR3 DNA is TGTGCCAGCAGTTCGGGACAGGGGGCAGATGGCTACACCTTC. It yields the protein CASSSGQGADGYTF.

The J gene is TRBJ2-7, the V gene TRBV21-1; TRBD2 is the table's D call and was not checked against the DNA. TRBV21-1 is termed a pseudogene. The length of the CDR3 is 14 residues. The CDR3: CAPVAPDDLYEQYF. As DNA, the CDR3 is TGTGCCCCGGTAGCGCCCGACGACCTCTACGAGCAGTACTTC.

The rearrangement uses TRBV11-2 and TRBJ2-3, with D uncertain. This CDR3 is built from 12 residues. Trimming shortened V by 5 bases and J by 6 bases, and 9 bases separated the two germline ends. Germline CDR1 and CDR2: SGHAT and FQNNGV. CDR3 in amino acids: CASSIRLDTQYF. The CDR3 nucleotides are TGTGCCAGCAGCATTCGACTGGATACGCAGTATTTT.

The J gene is TRBJ2-1, the V gene TRBV21-1; the D call of TRBD1 is as the table states it, not checked on the DNA. TRBV21-1 is listed as a pseudogene. The CDR3 consists of 15 residues. DNA of the CDR3: TGTGCCAGCAGCCAGGACAGGGGAAAGCTGCGAGAGCAGTTCTTC. It yields the protein CASSQDRGKLREQFF.

The genes are TRBV28 and TRBJ1-3; D is undetermined. Between the trimmed V and J ends, which lost 3 bases and 3 bases, there was a span of 6 bases. The germline CDR1 and CDR2 sequences are MDHEN and SYDVKM. This CDR3 is built from 13 residues. CDR3 loop: CASSLTLGNTIYF. The CDR3 bases are TGTGCCAGCAGTTTGACACTTGGAAACACCATATATTTT. The full variable domain, its missing parts supplied by reference TRBV28 and TRBJ1-3, is DVKVTQSSRYLVKRTGEKVFLECVQDMDHENMFWYRQDPGLGLRLIYFSYDVKMKEKGDIPEGYSVSREKKERFSLILESASTNQTSMYLCASSLTLGNTIYFGEGSWLTVV.

The rearrangement links TRBV6-6 to TRBJ2-2; perhaps TRBD1 as D (6 bases). Trimming pared 2 bases from V and 5 bases from J, leaving 12 bases between. The CDR3 sequence is 15 residues long. Per the germline V gene, CDR1 is MNHNY and CDR2 is SVGAGI (reference sequence). CDR3 bases: TGTGCCAGCAGTTACAAGGGGGAAGGTACCGGGGAGCTGTTTTTT. Its translation is CASSYKGEGTGELFF.

This chain links TRBV7-9 with TRBJ2-7; D unresolved. Looked up from germline, CDR1 is SEHNR and CDR2 is FQNEAQ (reference sequence). The CDR3 spans 14 residues. Deletions cut 1 base from V and 9 bases from J, with 16 bases between. As DNA, the CDR3 is TGTGCCAGCAGCTTAGAAGGGTCACGCTCCGGGCAGTACTTC. Its protein product is CASSLEGSRSGQYF.

The chain has TRBV15 and TRBJ2-1, with D maybe TRBD1 (6 bases). The CDR3 spans 16 residues. Looked up from germline, CDR1 is LNHNV and CDR2 is YYDKDF (reference sequence). V dropped 0 bases and J dropped 4 bases, with 13 bases sitting between them. The CDR3 region has the DNA TGTGCCACCAGCAGAGATTCTGGGACACCATACAATGAGCAGTTCTTC. Translation: CATSRDSGTPYNEQFF.

The chain employs TRBV5-5 and TRBJ2-4; no reliable D call. The CDR3 consists of 15 residues. Per germline, CDR1 SGHKS and CDR2 YYEKEE (reference sequence). V was shortened by 1 base and J by 2 bases, with 10 bases between the two germline ends. In nucleotides, the CDR3 is TGTGCCAGCAGCTTGCAGGTCAGCTCCAAAAACATTCAGTACTTC. Its translation is CASSLQVSSKNIQYF. Combining the CDR3 with reference TRBV5-5 and TRBJ2-4 gives the whole variable domain DAGVTQSPTHLIKTRGQQVTLRCSPISGHKSVSWYQQVLGQGPQFIFQYYEKEERGRGNFPDRFSARQFPNYSSELNVNALLLGDSALYLCASSLQVSSKNIQYFGAGTRLSVL.

This rearrangement joins TRBV9 to TRBJ1-1, with TRBD1 matching 7 bases. Germline CDR1 and CDR2: SGDLS and YYNGEE. V was pared by 2 bases and J by 1 base, with 2 bases of the junction left unmatched. The CDR3 is made up of 14 amino acids. The CDR3 protein is CASSVGQANTEAFF. The CDR3 nucleotides are TGTGCCAGCAGCGTTGGACAGGCGAACACTGAAGCTTTCTTT.

The genes are TRBV4-3 and TRBJ1-5, with D hard to call. This CDR3 is built from 14 residues. CDR1 and CDR2 from the germline V gene are LGHNA and YSLEER. V was trimmed by 0 bases and J by 4 bases, leaving 7 bases between them. This chain's CDR3 is CASSQDGFNQPQHF. CDR3 bases: TGCGCCAGCAGCCAAGATGGGTTTAATCAGCCCCAGCATTTT.